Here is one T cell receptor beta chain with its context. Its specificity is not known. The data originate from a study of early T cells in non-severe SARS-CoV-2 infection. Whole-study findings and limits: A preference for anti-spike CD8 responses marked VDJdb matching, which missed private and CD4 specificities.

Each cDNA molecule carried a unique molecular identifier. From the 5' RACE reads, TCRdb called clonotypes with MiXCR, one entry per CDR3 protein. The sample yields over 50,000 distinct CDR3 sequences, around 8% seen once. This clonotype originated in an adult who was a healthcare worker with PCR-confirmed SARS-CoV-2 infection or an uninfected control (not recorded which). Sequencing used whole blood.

CDR3 sequence (DNA): TGTGCCAGCAGCCATGGGCGGGGGGCCCAGTTCTTC. It yields the protein CASSHGRGAQFF. The genes are TRBV3-1 and TRBJ2-1; 8 bases match TRBD2. The V gene's germline CDR1 is LGHDT and CDR2 YNNKEL (reference sequence). The length of the CDR3 is 12 residues. V lost 3 bases and J lost 13; bases outside the gene matches: 5.